What follows describes a single T cell receptor (beta chain). This sample is drawn from a study of shared clonotypes between healthy human individuals. Study in general: A couple of women and a few men aged 18 to 49 made up the donors. CD4 naive cells filled three plates per donor, CD4 memory three, CD8 naive two and CD8 memory one.

This CDR3 is built from 18 residues. The germline gives CDR1 KGHSH, CDR2 LQKENI. V shed 2 bases and J 2 bases; nucleotides not matched to a gene: 11. As processed by the authors: From ImmunoSEQ came sequences covering only the junction and carrying no quality scores, so filtering differed. TCRdb's copy holds only in-frame clones and misses some; the assay was immunoSEQ multiplex PCR. V and J calls and clone size are copied from that table; D and trimming were computed from the DNA. Found here are some 580,000 clones, 95% to 98% of them singletons; the top ten hold approximately 0.33%. Naive CD8 cells, CD45RO-negative and positively selected for CCR7, excluded terminally differentiated effector memory CD45RA+ cells. Those who donated, Caucasian adults without exception, all lived in Nashville, Tennessee.

The chain uses TRBV18 and TRBJ2-3; 9 nucleotides line up with TRBD2. The TCR sequence derives from a man younger than 45 in good health. Sequencing was done on a sample of naive CD8+ T cells sorted from blood. In DNA form, the CDR3 reads TGTGCCAGCTCACCAGTCACGTTAGCGGGAGCGTTCACAGATACGCAGTATTTT. This translates into CASSPVTLAGAFTDTQYF.